This paragraph reports one T cell receptor (beta chain). The sample comes from a study of T cells and Merkel cell carcinoma outcomes. The method was immunoSEQ multiplex PCR; TCRdb's version includes in-frame clones alone and lacks a portion of them. The sample lists a few thousand clones, approximately 92% occurring once. The CDR3 extends over 17 amino acids. Germline assignment: CDR1 KGHSH and CDR2 LQKENI. V was cut by 3 bases and J by 2 bases, with 16 bases left in between. The clonotype was recovered from a human donor with Merkel cell carcinoma. V and J are TRBV18 and TRBJ2-2; D may correspond to TRBD1 or TRBD2 (5 bases each). The sequenced sample was tumor tissue from Merkel cell carcinoma. CDR3 DNA: TGTGCCAGCTCACCCCCTTCGAGGGGACGAAACACCGGGGAGCTGTTTTTT. This codes for CASSPPSRGRNTGELFF. The complete variable domain, with remaining parts taken from reference TRBV18 and TRBJ2-2, reads NAGVMQNPRHLVRRRGQEARLRCSPMKGHSHVYWYRQLPEEGLKFMVYLQKENIIDESGMPKERFSAEFPKEGPSILRIQQVVRGDSAAYFCASSPPSRGRNTGELFFGEGSRLTVL.